Below, 8 T cell receptor beta chains from the same sample are listed, as sequenced in a study of T cell responses to AZD1222 COVID-19 vaccine. Sequencing was performed with immunoSEQ multiplex PCR; in TCRdb, only in-frame clones are kept and a portion is missing. The sample has 75,000 to 85,000 clones, 87% seen once. The material sequenced was peripheral blood, taken 28 days after the second AZD1222 dose. These receptors originate from an adult who received the AZD1222 COVID-19 vaccine.

The chain combines TRBV5-4 with TRBJ2-7; D unresolved. Germline CDR1 SGHNT, CDR2 YYREEE (reference sequence). V lost 1 base and J 3 bases, leaving 2 bases between the germline ends. CDR3 length: 11 residues. CDR3 in DNA: TGTGCCAGCAGCTTGTTCTACGAGCAGTACTTC. This translates into CASSLFYEQYF.

The chain is built from TRBV4-1 and TRBJ2-3; TRBD2 matches at 13 bases. CDR1 is MGHRA, CDR2 YSYEKL, per germline. V shed 3 bases, J shed 4 bases, and the junction held 19 bases outside the gene matches. The CDR3 runs 21 residues. CDR3 protein: CASSHPLTGTSGAAPPDTQYF. The CDR3 DNA sequence: TGCGCCAGCAGCCATCCACTCACCGGGACTAGCGGGGCCGCCCCCCCAGATACGCAGTATTTT.

V and J are TRBV5-1 and TRBJ2-1, with 7 bases lining up with TRBD2. Trimming removed 0 bases from V and 0 bases from J; junction bases left unmatched: 0. The CDR3 is 15 residues long. Germline CDR1 SGHRS, CDR2 YFSETQ. The CDR3 sequence: CASSLGEGSYNEQFF. As DNA, the CDR3 is TGCGCCAGCAGCTTGGGGGAGGGCTCCTACAATGAGCAGTTCTTC.

The CDR3 region has the DNA TGTGCCAGCAGCTTGGTCCAAGAGACCCAGTACTTC. Translated, it gives CASSLVQETQYF. The chain uses TRBV7-9 and TRBJ2-5; D remains unclear. The CDR3 totals 12 residues. Germline CDR1 SEHNR, CDR2 FQNEAQ (reference sequence). The V and J ends lost 3 bases and 1 base respectively, with 3 bases between them.

The rearrangement joins TRBV7-2 to TRBJ2-7; TRBD2 agrees at 10 bases. CDR1 and CDR2 from the germline V gene are SGHTA and FQGNSA. The CDR3 has 15 residues. V lost 4 bases to trimming and J lost 4 bases; unmatched junction nucleotides: 7. Here the CDR3 DNA reads TGTGCCAGCAGCTCCTGGTCTAGCGGGAGATACGAGCAGTACTTC. Protein product: CASSSWSSGRYEQYF. Full variable domain (outside the CDR3, taken from reference TRBV7-2 and TRBJ2-7): GAGVSQSPSNKVTEKGKDVELRCDPISGHTALYWYRQSLGQGLEFLIYFQGNSAPDKSGLPSDRFSAERTGGSVSTLTIQRTQQEDSAVYLCASSSWSSGRYEQYFGPGTRLTVT.

This clone was detected once. The V and J genes are TRBV3-1 (or the pseudogene TRBV3-2) and TRBJ2-7, with D possibly TRBD1 on 5 matching bases. CDR3 size: 13 residues. V shed 0 bases and J shed 6 bases, with 9 bases lying between them. Germline assignment: CDR1 LGHDT and CDR2 YNNKEL (reference sequence). DNA of the CDR3: TGTGCCAGCAGCCAAGATAGGGGTATCGAGCAGTACTTC. Protein product: CASSQDRGIEQYF.

J is TRBJ2-7 and V is TRBV6-2 or TRBV6-3; D call uncertain. The CDR3 totals 14 residues. Germline lookup yields CDR1 MNHEY and CDR2 SVGEGT. Trimming removed 5 bases at V and 1 base at J, with 12 bases between. CDR3 nucleotides: TGTGCCAGCAGTGGACGCCCGTGGTCCTACGAGCAGTACTTC. Protein sequence: CASSGRPWSYEQYF.

There are a few counts of this clone. V is TRBV6-1 and J is TRBJ2-7; 7 nucleotides match TRBD1. The V segment lost 4 bases and the J segment 3 bases; nucleotides outside the gene matches: 12. Germline CDR1 reads MNHNS; CDR2 reads SASEGT. The CDR3 has 16 amino acids. CDR3 DNA sequence: TGTGCCAGCAGTGGACCCAAATACCGGGACAGCTACGAGCAGTACTTC. Translating it yields CASSGPKYRDSYEQYF.